This T cell receptor beta chain comes out of a study of CD8 T cells in ankylosing spondylitis. Notes on the study in general: Matched synovial fluid from ankylosing spondylitis patients was reported to be enriched for disease-linked clones. Prior work had noted some motif variants in reactive arthritis blood and synovial fluid. For ankylosing spondylitis blood, a TCR beta motif of eight or nine highly homologous variants appeared characteristic.

Using quantitative 5'-RACE with molecular barcodes, the authors made TCR beta libraries. TCRdb re-called the 5' RACE reads with MiXCR, one entry per CDR3 protein. The table shows some 240,000 distinct CDR3 sequences, with about 9.1% occurring only once. Regarding this clonotype: Its target is not known.

The germline CDR1 and CDR2 sequences are MNHEY and SMNVEV (reference sequence). This CDR3 has 15 residues. V trimming: 3 bases; J trimming: 7 bases; junction bases outside the gene matches: 9. Sequencing used blood, either unsorted or a sorted T cell fraction (not recorded which). The receptor comes from a male donor with ankylosing spondylitis or in good health (not recorded which). V usage is TRBV27 and J usage is TRBJ1-2, with TRBD1 identical over 9 bases. As DNA, the CDR3 is TGTGCCAGCAGTTTGATCACAGGGGGCGCGGGTGGCTACACCTTC. This translates into CASSLITGGAGGYTF.